Below, one T cell receptor beta chain is given with its context. The antigen it recognizes is unknown. Base qualities are missing; no much larger clone stands one base away. Collaborating institutions collected whole blood in K2EDTA tubes following their own protocols. For TCRbeta analysis, collaborators shipped samples as frozen whole blood, isolated PBMCs, or DNA extracted from either of those sample types. TCRbeta CDR3 regions were amplified from genomic DNA by means of the immunoSEQ Assay, a bias-controlled multiplex PCR. As for the original processing: The number of nucleated cells in each sample was estimated by amplification of reference gene primers within the assay. Sequence reads were collapsed and filtered to measure the absolute abundance of every unique TCRbeta CDR3 rearrangement. For each sample, productive Simpson clonality was calculated as the square root of Simpson's diversity index over productive rearrangements. The source is immuneACCESS, and TCRdb retained only in-frame sequences with V and J called. Part of the clones is not carried over; for the studies checked, unresolved V genes explain less than half of this, and the remainder is unexplained. V and J calls plus clone size are reproduced from that table; the DNA served to infer D and trimming. Here the sample has 140,000 or so clones; approximately 89% occur a single time. The leading ten clones occupy roughly a tenth of the sample.

This entry belongs to a study of blood T cell repertoires in COVID-19 (dated by TCRdb to between 2020 and 2021). A note on the overall study: The collaborator samples originated in the United States, Italy and Spain and spanned the acute and convalescent phases of COVID-19. Samples were obtained from the ongoing ImmuneRACE study (first 160 participants) and from 1,254 subjects provided by 6 global collaborators. The material from the prospective study consisted of cDNA or gDNA derived from T cells, B-cell-depleted T cells, or PBMCs. Deeply sampled blood TCRbeta repertoires from subjects exposed to, actively infected with, or recovered from COVID-19 were included in the dataset. HLA class I and class II types, where available, came from metadata supplied by the sample provider rather than from assay-based typing. The repertoires were released in a freely available public database meant as a resource for research on the immune response to SARS-CoV-2. Nearly every sample came with metadata listing a de-identified subject ID, COVID-19 status, age in years and sex. Broader findings and caveats from the paper: Clinical and demographic metadata were provided uncurated, with the amount varying by source and participant.

Trimming leaves V shorter by 6 bases and J shorter by 6 bases, with the junction holding 25 bases beyond the gene matches. Spanning cysteine to phenylalanine, the CDR3 consists of 22 amino acids. Only the CDR3 portion is preserved as DNA: 66 bases, with reading frame beginning at the first base. The germline V gene (reference sequence) specifies LNHDA as CDR1 and SQIVND as CDR2. Specimen: peripheral blood. The sequence was obtained from a man aged 60 to 75 with active or convalescent COVID-19. Here the chain combines TRBV19 and TRBJ2-2, and 13 junction bases match TRBD2. The CDR3 in this case is CASSPGKTGTSGTLRGAGELFF. The DNA is TGTGCCAGTAGCCCCGGAAAAACCGGGACTAGCGGGACATTAAGAGGGGCCGGGGAGCTGTTTTTT.